The rows below give T cell receptor beta chains drawn from one sample of a study of regulatory T cells in long-lasting Graves disease. Each CDR3 protein gets one entry after TCRdb re-called the multiplex PCR reads with MiXCR. The sample records about 400,000 distinct CDR3 sequences, approximately 15% being singletons. The same sample was also studied in work on T cells in Graves' hyperthyroidism and ophthalmopathy.

Specimen: peripheral blood mononuclear cells (PBMCs), collected at new diagnosis, from a patient treated with antithyroid drugs. These receptors were collected from a woman aged 40 to 55 with Graves disease. Both conserved end residues are part of each CDR3. Each record gives: V gene, clone size, J gene, D gene, CDR3 DNA, CDR3 protein. D genes are given only for firm matches. Clone size is shown for a subset of rows, as once, few, many or a class of expanded clone.

>TRBV5-1|NA|TRBJ2-5|NA
TGCGCCAGCAGCGTGAGACTTCAAGAGACCCAGTACTTC
CASSVRLQETQYF
>TRBV18|many|TRBJ1-2|NA
TGTGCCAGCTCTTCTTGGGGGAGTCACACTGGCTACACCTTC
CASSSWGSHTGYTF
>TRBV6-1|NA|TRBJ2-6|NA
TGTGCCAGCAGACCCGCTGGGCTCGGGGCCAACGTCCTGACTTTC
CASRPAGLGANVLTF
>TRBV20-1|few|TRBJ1-4|NA
TGCAGTGCTATGGGCAGGGGTAATGAAAAACTGTTTTTT
CSAMGRGNEKLFF
>TRBV12-3/TRBV12-4|many|TRBJ1-6|NA
TGTGCCAGCAGCTGGGACATGACCACCCTCCACTTT
CASSWDMTTLHF
>TRBV12-3/TRBV12-4|many|TRBJ2-7|NA
TGTGCCAGCAGTTTAATCGGGTTTGGCGACTACGAGCAGTACTTC
CASSLIGFGDYEQYF
>TRBV7-2|many|TRBJ2-3|TRBD2
TGTGCCAGCAGCCGTGGAAGCGGGAGGGCCACAGATACGCAGTATTTT
CASSRGSGRATDTQYF
>TRBV19|NA|TRBJ2-7|TRBD2
TGTGCCAGTAGTACTAGCGGGAGAATTTACGAGCAGTACTTC
CASSTSGRIYEQYF
>TRBV12-3/TRBV12-4|many|TRBJ2-7|TRBD2
TGTGCCAGCACCCAGGGTCTTTTAGCGGGAGCCTACGAGCAGTACTTC
CASTQGLLAGAYEQYF
>TRBV11-2|many|TRBJ2-1|TRBD1
TGTGCCAGCAGCTTAGAGTCGACAGGGATACACAATGAGCAGTTCTTC
CASSLESTGIHNEQFF
>TRBV6-1|many|TRBJ2-1|NA
TGTGCCAGCACCAATCCCGTTCGGTTCCCCGGCAATGAGCAGTTCTTC
CASTNPVRFPGNEQFF
>TRBV7-8|many|TRBJ2-1|TRBD1
TGTGCCAGCAGCTTAGTAAAGGGGACAGGTCCTGACAATGAGCAGTTCTTC
CASSLVKGTGPDNEQFF
>TRBV16|many|TRBJ1-1|NA
TGTGCCAGCAGCCAATCAGCTCAGCTGACGACTGAAGCTTTCTTT
CASSQSAQLTTEAFF
>TRBV5-6|many|TRBJ2-7|NA
TGTGCCAGCAGCACATACCCGATAGCTAACGAGCAGTACTTC
CASSTYPIANEQYF
>TRBV10-3|many|TRBJ2-7|NA
TGTGCCATCTCTTCGGACACAATCTACGAGCAGTACTTC
CAISSDTIYEQYF
>TRBV2|many|TRBJ2-7|NA
TGTGCCAGCAGTGAAATTTGGGGACTTGTCTCCTACGAGCAGTACTTC
CASSEIWGLVSYEQYF
>TRBV4-1|many|TRBJ2-2|NA
TGCGCCAGCAGCCAAGGACAGGGACTGAACACCGGGGAGCTGTTTTTT
CASSQGQGLNTGELFF
>TRBV28|many|TRBJ1-6|NA
TGTGCCAGCAGTTTACAGGGAGGGAATTCACCCCTCCACTTT
CASSLQGGNSPLHF